Below are 22 T cell receptor beta chains sequenced from a single sample in a study of blood T cell repertoires in COVID-19. The method was immunoSEQ multiplex PCR; TCRdb's version includes in-frame clones alone and lacks a portion of them. The sample consists of under 100,000 clones, more than 70% of them appearing once. The sequenced sample consisted of peripheral blood. All receptors derive from a human donor in a cohort sampled during active COVID-19.

In DNA, the CDR3 is TGTGCCAGCAGCTCTAACAATGAGCAGTTCTTC. The encoded protein is CASSSNNEQFF. V is TRBV6-2 or TRBV6-3 and J is TRBJ2-1; D is undetermined. Trimming took off 6 bases at V and 5 bases at J, with 5 bases between the two ends. Looked up from germline, CDR1 is MNHEY and CDR2 is SVGEGT. The CDR3 is made up of 11 amino acids.

The chain combines TRBV6-2 or TRBV6-3 with TRBJ1-1, with D possibly being TRBD1 (5 bases). Germline V gives CDR1 MNHEY, CDR2 SVGEGT. This CDR3 region has 15 residues. V was pared by 4 bases and J by 0 bases, with 12 bases between. The CDR3 is CASSFRGLMNTEAFF. CDR3 nucleotide sequence: TGTGCCAGCAGTTTCCGGGGACTCATGAACACTGAAGCTTTCTTT.

As for this clone: At one end, the junction sequence differs from germline, possibly due to a read error. This chain links TRBV19 with TRBJ2-5, with D maybe TRBD2 (6 bases). The CDR3 consists of 14 residues. Germline CDR1 and CDR2: LNHDA and SQIVND (reference sequence). The CDR3: CASSPGTGQGTQYF. The CDR3 DNA is TGTGCCAGTAGCCCCGGGACTGGACAAGGGACCCAGTACTTC.

This sequence joins TRBV19 and TRBJ2-7, with 7 positions matching TRBD2. The J segment lost 0 bases and the V segment lost 3 bases, leaving 5 bases of the junction unmatched. Germline V lookup: CDR1 LNHDA, CDR2 SQIVND (reference sequence). CDR3 length equals 15 residues. The CDR3 DNA follows: TGTGCCAGTAGTATGGAGCGGGGACCCTCCTACGAGCAGTACTTC. As protein: CASSMERGPSYEQYF.

The chain employs TRBV10-3 and TRBJ1-1; TRBD1 agrees at 7 bases. Germline CDR1 ENHRY, CDR2 SYGVKD. The CDR3 sequence is 13 residues long. With V trimmed by 4 bases and J by 5 bases, 4 bases remained unmatched. CDR3 nucleotides: TGTGCCATCAGTGTTGAACAGGGGACTGAAGCTTTCTTT. It yields the protein CAISVEQGTEAFF.

The V and J genes are TRBV7-9 and TRBJ1-5; maybe TRBD1 (5 bases). The CDR3 has 13 amino acids. V gave up 4 bases and J gave up 4 bases, with 8 bases separating them. The germline gives CDR1 SEHNR, CDR2 FQNEAQ (reference sequence). The DNA of the CDR3 is TGTGCCAGCAGCTCAGGGTTGAATCAGCCCCAGCATTTT. Its translation: CASSSGLNQPQHF.

The chain carries TRBV6-6 and TRBJ2-4; 10 bases are a match to TRBD2. The ends lost 2 bases at V and 2 bases at J; junction bases unmatched: 3. The germline gives CDR1 MNHNY, CDR2 SVGAGI (reference sequence). CDR3 length: 16 residues. In nucleotides, the CDR3 is TGTGCCAGCAGTTACGAACTAGCGGGGTCCAAAAACATTCAGTACTTC. Protein: CASSYELAGSKNIQYF.

The chain uses TRBV3-1 (or the pseudogene TRBV3-2) and TRBJ2-1, with 11 bases lining up with TRBD2. Per germline, CDR1 LGHDT and CDR2 YNNKEL (reference sequence). This CDR3 is 13 amino acids long. V was pared by 4 bases and J by 9 bases, with 2 bases of the junction left unmatched. The CDR3 is CASSLGTSGEQFF. CDR3 DNA sequence: TGTGCCAGCAGCCTTGGGACTAGCGGTGAGCAGTTCTTC.

This rearrangement joins TRBV4-1 to TRBJ2-5, with 11 nucleotides matching TRBD2. The CDR3 totals 15 residues. Losses at the gene ends were 4 bases for V and 5 bases for J; bases not matched to a gene: 6. The germline CDR1 and CDR2 sequences are MGHRA and YSYEKL. The DNA of the CDR3 is TGCGCCAGCAGCCTAGCGGGGGGGTTAGGGGAGACCCAGTACTTC. Protein sequence: CASSLAGGLGETQYF.

The chain couples TRBV19 to TRBJ1-5; no reliable D call. The CDR3 is 16 residues long. V was pared by 3 bases and J by 7 bases, with 19 bases between. Per germline, CDR1 LNHDA and CDR2 SQIVND (reference sequence). The CDR3 nucleotides are TGTGCCAGTAGTATTAGTAGAATAACGACGGGACAGCCCCAGCATTTT. It encodes CASSISRITTGQPQHF.

The rearrangement uses TRBV28 and TRBJ1-1; D is undetermined. This CDR3 is built from 13 residues. Trimming stripped 1 base from V and 5 bases from J, with 8 bases between. CDR1 is MDHEN, CDR2 SYDVKM, per germline. CDR3 amino acids: CASSLSWQTEAFF. The CDR3 bases are TGTGCCAGCAGTTTATCGTGGCAAACTGAAGCTTTCTTT. Based on the CDR3 plus reference TRBV28 and TRBJ1-1, the full variable domain is DVKVTQSSRYLVKRTGEKVFLECVQDMDHENMFWYRQDPGLGLRLIYFSYDVKMKEKGDIPEGYSVSREKKERFSLILESASTNQTSMYLCASSLSWQTEAFFGQGTRLTVV.

This rearrangement joins TRBV7-9 to TRBJ1-1, with D perhaps TRBD1 (6 bases). Germline V CDR1 and CDR2: SEHNR, FQNEAQ (reference sequence). Trimming removed 5 bases at V and 1 base at J, with 11 bases between. The CDR3 has 14 residues. The CDR3 reads CASSAGQKNTEAFF. The CDR3 DNA sequence: TGTGCCAGCAGCGCCGGACAGAAGAACACTGAAGCTTTCTTT.

The rearrangement links TRBV28 to TRBJ2-2, with D unresolved. Trimming cost V 2 bases and J 2 bases, with 18 bases left between them. Germline V gives CDR1 MDHEN, CDR2 SYDVKM. This CDR3 is 18 amino acids long. CDR3 sequence: CASSLDLFSPDNTGELFF. Written as DNA, the CDR3 is TGTGCCAGCAGTTTAGATTTATTTAGCCCTGACAACACCGGGGAGCTGTTTTTT.

This clone was found once. The genes are TRBV30 and TRBJ1-1, with D unclear. V was trimmed by 1 base and J by 0 bases, leaving 6 bases between them. The CDR3 is 13 residues long. The germline V gene has CDR1 GTSNPN and CDR2 SVGIG (reference sequence). The CDR3 spells CAWSETLNTEAFF. CDR3 nucleotide sequence: TGTGCCTGGAGTGAAACATTGAACACTGAAGCTTTCTTT.

The chain has TRBV9 and TRBJ2-1; perhaps TRBD2 as D (6 bases). The CDR3 covers 19 residues. CDR1 and CDR2 (germline): SGDLS, YYNGEE. V lost 3 bases and J 0 bases, leaving 22 bases between the germline ends. This CDR3 reads CASSAGVGGPLSSYNEQFF. The CDR3 DNA sequence: TGTGCCAGCAGCGCCGGAGTGGGGGGACCACTTAGCTCCTACAATGAGCAGTTCTTC.

The chain is built from TRBV2 and TRBJ1-2; D gene ambiguous. The CDR3 runs to 11 residues. The germline V gene has CDR1 SNHLY and CDR2 FYNNEI. Trimming removed 7 bases at V and 8 bases at J, with 11 bases between. The CDR3 spells CASKGESGYTF. In nucleotides, the CDR3 is TGTGCCAGCAAAGGAGAGAGCGGCTACACCTTC. Looking up the rest from reference TRBV2 and TRBJ1-2 gives the full variable domain: EPEVTQTPSHQVTQMGQEVILRCVPISNHLYFYWYRQILGQKVEFLVSFYNNEISEKSEIFDDQFSVERPDGSNFTLKIRSTKLEDSAMYFCASKGESGYTFGSGTRLTVV.

The J gene is TRBJ1-5, the V gene TRBV5-1, with D perhaps matching TRBD1 (5 bases). Trimming took off 2 bases at V and 4 bases at J, with 10 bases between the two ends. The CDR3 is made up of 14 amino acids. CDR1 is SGHRS and CDR2 is YFSETQ in the germline V gene. CDR3: CASSLDSGNQPQHF. The CDR3 bases are TGCGCCAGCAGCTTAGACTCAGGGAATCAGCCCCAGCATTTT.

The CDR3 spells CASSSSSGGQSTGELFF. The DNA for the CDR3 is TGTGCCAGCAGCTCGTCGTCGGGGGGCCAGAGCACCGGGGAGCTGTTTTTT. The chain couples TRBV5-4 to TRBJ2-2, with D perhaps TRBD2 (7 bases). CDR1 is SGHNT and CDR2 is YYREEE in the germline V gene (reference sequence). The germline V and J ends were trimmed by 3 bases and 4 bases, with 19 bases remaining between them. The CDR3 is 17 residues long.

The CDR3 loop is CASSLTPPTVNNSPLHF. Written as DNA, the CDR3 is TGTGCCAGCAGCTTAACACCTCCGACAGTCAATAATTCACCCCTCCACTTT. This rearrangement joins TRBV7-3 to TRBJ1-6, with D tentatively TRBD1 (5 bases). Germline assignment: CDR1 SGHTA and CDR2 FQGTGA. The CDR3 runs to 17 residues. The V and J ends lost 0 bases and 5 bases respectively, with 14 bases between them.

This clone was observed a single time. The chain carries TRBV11-2 and TRBJ1-4; no reliable D call. The germline CDR1 and CDR2 sequences are SGHAT and FQNNGV. The ends were cut back, 3 bases at V and 10 bases at J, with 15 bases in the middle. The CDR3 is 14 amino acids. The CDR3 here is CASSFRGAKGKLFF. CDR3 nucleotides: TGTGCCAGCAGCTTCCGGGGAGCCAAGGGAAAACTGTTTTTT. Together with reference TRBV11-2 and TRBJ1-4, the CDR3 gives the full variable domain: EAGVAQSPRYKIIEKRQSVAFWCNPISGHATLYWYQQILGQGPKLLIQFQNNGVVDDSQLPKDRFSAERLKGVDSTLKIQPAKLEDSAVYLCASSFRGAKGKLFFGSGTQLSVL.

V and J are TRBV10-3 and TRBJ1-1, with a tentative D call TRBD1 (5 bases). Germline V gives CDR1 ENHRY, CDR2 SYGVKD. Trimming took off 2 bases at V and 0 bases at J, with 10 bases between the two ends. The CDR3 has 15 amino acids. The CDR3 loop reads CAISERGIMNTEAFF. CDR3 nucleotides: TGTGCCATCAGTGAGCGGGGGATCATGAACACTGAAGCTTTCTTT.

The genes are TRBV11-2 and TRBJ2-6; D not resolved. V lost 1 base and J 3 bases, leaving 10 bases between the germline ends. Per germline, CDR1 SGHAT and CDR2 FQNNGV. There are 16 residues in the CDR3. This chain's CDR3 is CASSLVGGGGANVLTF. CDR3 DNA sequence: TGTGCCAGCAGCTTAGTCGGCGGCGGTGGGGCCAACGTCCTGACTTTC.